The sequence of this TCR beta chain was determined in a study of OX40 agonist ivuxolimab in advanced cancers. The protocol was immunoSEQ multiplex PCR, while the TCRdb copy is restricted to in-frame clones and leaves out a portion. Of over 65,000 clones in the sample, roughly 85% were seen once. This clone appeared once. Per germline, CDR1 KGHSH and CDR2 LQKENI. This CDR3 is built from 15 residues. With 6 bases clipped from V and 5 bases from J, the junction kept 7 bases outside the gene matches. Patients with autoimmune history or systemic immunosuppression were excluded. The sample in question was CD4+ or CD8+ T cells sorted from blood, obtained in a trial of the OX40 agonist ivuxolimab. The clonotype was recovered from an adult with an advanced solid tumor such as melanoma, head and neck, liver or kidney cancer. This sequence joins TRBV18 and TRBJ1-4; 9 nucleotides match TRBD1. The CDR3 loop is CASSLSGTGNEKLFF. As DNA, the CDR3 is TGTGCCAGCTCGCTATCCGGGACAGGGAATGAAAAACTGTTTTTT.